Listed below are T cell receptor beta chains from one sample, sequenced in a study of cytomegalovirus exposure and HLA in healthy donors. TCRdb's table, derived via immunoSEQ multiplex PCR, lists solely in-frame clones and lacks some. Among approximately 90,000 clones, approximately 76% were seen once, and the ten largest hold more than 1.3%. Material: PBMCs. The receptors were sampled from a male donor in good health and CMV-seronegative. Both conserved end residues are part of each CDR3. The order of the fields is CDR3 length, V gene, D gene, J gene, clone size, CDR3 protein, CDR3 DNA. The D gene is left open where the match is weak. For some rows the clone size is stated as once, few or many, or as a class when expanded; others skip it.

>12|TRBV30|-|TRBJ2-5|few
CASDLGVETQYF
TGTGCCTCAGACTTAGGGGTAGAGACCCAGTACTTC
>13|TRBV27|-|TRBJ2-7|-
CASSLAGGYEQYF
TGTGCCAGCAGTTTAGCGGGCGGCTACGAGCAGTACTTC
>14|TRBV6-5|-|TRBJ2-5|-
CASSYTDLQETQYF
TGTGCCAGCAGTTACACAGATTTACAAGAGACCCAGTACTTC
>15|TRBV5-1|-|TRBJ2-1|-
CASSIGTGYYNEQFF
TGCGCCAGCAGCATCGGGACTGGGTACTACAATGAGCAGTTCTTC
>12|TRBV11-2|-|TRBJ2-7|-
CASSPSTVEQYF
TGTGCCAGCAGCCCTTCGACAGTCGAGCAGTACTTC
>15|TRBV5-6|TRBD1|TRBJ1-5|-
CASTTRGYVDQPQHF
TGTGCCAGCACCACCAGGGGGTATGTGGATCAGCCCCAGCATTTT
>12|TRBV19|-|TRBJ1-5|-
CASRTVNQPQHF
TGTGCCAGTAGAACAGTCAATCAGCCCCAGCATTTT
>12|TRBV11-2|-|TRBJ2-5|-
CASSGPAQTQYF
TGTGCCAGCAGCGGGCCAGCACAGACCCAGTACTTC
>13|TRBV7-2|TRBD1|TRBJ1-2|-
CASSRTGAYGYTF
TGTGCCAGCAGCCGGACAGGGGCCTATGGCTACACCTTC
>14|TRBV10-3|-|TRBJ2-7|-
CAISDKGGAVEQYF
TGTGCCATCAGTGATAAAGGGGGGGCTGTCGAGCAGTACTTC
>14|TRBV10-3|-|TRBJ2-1|-
CAISESTDRGEQFF
TGTGCCATCAGTGAGTCGACGGACCGGGGTGAGCAGTTCTTC
>15|TRBV9|TRBD1|TRBJ1-1|-
CASSVAGTENTEAFF
TGTGCCAGCAGCGTCGCCGGGACAGAGAACACTGAAGCTTTCTTT
>15|TRBV4-3|-|TRBJ1-1|-
CASSQDWGGDTEAFF
TGCGCCAGCAGCCAAGATTGGGGGGGAGACACTGAAGCTTTCTTT
>14|TRBV5-1|-|TRBJ1-1|once
CASSLDGGGTEAFF
TGCGCCAGCAGCTTGGATGGGGGAGGCACTGAAGCTTTCTTT
>17|TRBV7-2|TRBD1|TRBJ2-1|-
CASSPGQGISTNNEQFF
TGTGCCAGCAGCCCAGGACAGGGAATAAGTACCAACAATGAGCAGTTCTTC
>13|TRBV30|-|TRBJ2-3|few
CAWSGDFIDTQYF
TGTGCCTGGAGTGGAGACTTCATTGATACGCAGTATTTT
>16|TRBV4-3|TRBD1|TRBJ1-2|-
CASSQAGGGGIYGYTF
TGCGCCAGCAGCCAAGCTGGAGGGGGCGGAATCTATGGCTACACCTTC
>16|TRBV10-3|-|TRBJ1-1|-
CAISESSRGINTEAFF
TGTGCCATCAGTGAGTCATCGCGGGGAATAAACACTGAAGCTTTCTTT
>14|TRBV7-2|TRBD2|TRBJ2-7|-
CASSLELAGGEQYF
TGTGCCAGCAGCTTAGAACTAGCGGGAGGCGAGCAGTACTTC
>14|TRBV5-1|TRBD1|TRBJ1-2|once
CASSLGQGANGYTF
TGCGCCAGCAGCCTGGGACAGGGGGCAAATGGCTACACCTTC
>15|TRBV2|TRBD1|TRBJ2-2|few
CASGMDRALSGELFF
TGTGCCAGCGGCATGGACAGGGCTCTGAGCGGGGAGCTGTTTTTT
>12|TRBV2|-|TRBJ2-7|-
CASGGSAYEQYF
TGTGCCAGCGGAGGATCTGCCTACGAGCAGTACTTC
>16|TRBV19|TRBD1|TRBJ2-7|-
CASSPRTGDSRYEQYF
TGTGCCAGTAGTCCCCGGACAGGGGATAGTCGCTACGAGCAGTACTTC
>15|TRBV6-1|-|TRBJ1-1|-
CASSVLDTANTEAFF
TGTGCCAGCAGTGTTCTTGACACCGCGAACACTGAAGCTTTCTTT
>12|TRBV18|-|TRBJ1-1|-
CASSTGNTEAFF
TGTGCCAGCTCCACAGGGAACACTGAAGCTTTCTTT
>15|TRBV29-1|-|TRBJ2-5|-
CSVRGPVGGKETQYF
TGCAGCGTTAGGGGACCAGTTGGAGGGAAAGAGACCCAGTACTTC
>14|TRBV6-5|TRBD1|TRBJ2-7|once
CASSSRDRGYEQYF
TGTGCCAGCAGTTCCCGGGACAGGGGCTACGAGCAGTACTTC
>17|TRBV9|-|TRBJ1-2|-
CASSVNGDTTRNYGYTF
TGTGCCAGCAGCGTAAACGGCGACACCACCAGGAACTATGGCTACACCTTC
>12|TRBV30|-|TRBJ2-7|few
CAWSQARYEQYF
TGTGCCTGGAGTCAGGCAAGGTACGAGCAGTACTTC
>14|TRBV4-3|-|TRBJ2-3|once
CASSQGGSSDTQYF
TGCGCCAGCAGCCAAGGCGGCAGCTCAGATACGCAGTATTTT
>14|TRBV15|-|TRBJ2-7|-
CATSSRGDSYEQYF
TGTGCCACCAGCTCACGAGGCGACTCCTACGAGCAGTACTTC
>15|TRBV5-4|-|TRBJ1-6|-
CASSLEGVKNSPLHF
TGTGCCAGCAGCTTGGAGGGGGTAAAAAATTCACCCCTCCACTTT
>14|TRBV11-2|TRBD1|TRBJ2-7|-
CASSSDRDAYEQYF
TGTGCCAGCAGCTCGGACAGGGACGCCTACGAGCAGTACTTC
>17|TRBV4-3|-|TRBJ2-1|-
CASSQDPSGGEYNEQFF
TGCGCCAGCAGCCAAGATCCCTCAGGAGGGGAGTACAATGAGCAGTTCTTC
>14|TRBV9|TRBD1|TRBJ1-1|-
CASSSSGGVAEAFF
TGTGCCAGCAGCTCATCAGGGGGAGTAGCTGAAGCTTTCTTT
>12|TRBV28|-|TRBJ1-1|-
CASSLGQIEAFF
TGTGCCAGCAGTTTAGGACAGATTGAAGCTTTCTTT
>14|TRBV7-2|-|TRBJ1-2|-
CASSLARNNYGYTF
TGTGCCAGCAGCTTAGCGCGGAATAACTATGGCTACACCTTC
>15|TRBV6-5|TRBD1|TRBJ1-6|-
CASLKSDRGGSPLHF
TGTGCCAGCCTAAAATCTGACAGGGGAGGATCACCCCTCCACTTT
>16|TRBV5-4|-|TRBJ1-2|-
CASSQSAAGEYYGYTF
TGTGCCAGCAGCCAATCAGCAGCTGGGGAGTACTATGGCTACACCTTC
>15|TRBV7-2|-|TRBJ1-6|-
CASSLGFGENSPLHF
TGTGCCAGCAGCTTAGGGTTCGGGGAAAATTCACCCCTCCACTTT
>14|TRBV11-2|-|TRBJ1-6|-
CASSLGTDNSPLHF
TGTGCCAGCAGCTTAGGGACAGACAATTCACCCCTCCACTTT
>14|TRBV2|-|TRBJ1-5|-
CASNEREGNQPQHF
TGTGCCAGCAACGAGAGGGAGGGCAATCAGCCCCAGCATTTT
>14|TRBV2|-|TRBJ2-7|-
CASSVGQGSYEQYF
TGTGCCAGCAGTGTTGGCCAGGGAAGCTACGAGCAGTACTTC
>13|TRBV2|TRBD1|TRBJ1-5|-
CAISGTDNQPQHF
TGTGCCATTTCCGGGACAGATAATCAGCCCCAGCATTTT
>11|TRBV5-1|-|TRBJ2-7|few
CASRGTYEQYF
TGCGCCAGCCGGGGTACCTACGAGCAGTACTTC
>12|TRBV18|-|TRBJ2-5|few
CASSPRQETQYF
TGTGCCAGCTCACCCCGCCAAGAGACCCAGTACTTC